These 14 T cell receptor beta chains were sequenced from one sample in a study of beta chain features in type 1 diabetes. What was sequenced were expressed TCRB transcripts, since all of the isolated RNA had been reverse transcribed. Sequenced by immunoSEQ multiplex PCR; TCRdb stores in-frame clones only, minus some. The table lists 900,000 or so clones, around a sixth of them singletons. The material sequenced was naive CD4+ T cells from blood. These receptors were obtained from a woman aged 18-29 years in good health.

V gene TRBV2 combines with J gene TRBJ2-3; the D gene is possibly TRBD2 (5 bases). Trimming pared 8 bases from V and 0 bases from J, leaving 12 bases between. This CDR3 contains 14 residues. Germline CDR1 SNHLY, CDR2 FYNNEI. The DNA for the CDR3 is TGTGCCAGCCTTGAGCGGCAAAGCACAGATACGCAGTATTTT. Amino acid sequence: CASLERQSTDTQYF.

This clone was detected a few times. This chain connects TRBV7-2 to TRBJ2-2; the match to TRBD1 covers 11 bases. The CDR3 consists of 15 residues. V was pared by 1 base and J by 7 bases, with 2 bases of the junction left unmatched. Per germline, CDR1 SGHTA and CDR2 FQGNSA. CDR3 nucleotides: TGTGCCAGCAGCTTAGTTGGGACAGGGGGCGGGGAGCTGTTTTTT. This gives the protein CASSLVGTGGGELFF.

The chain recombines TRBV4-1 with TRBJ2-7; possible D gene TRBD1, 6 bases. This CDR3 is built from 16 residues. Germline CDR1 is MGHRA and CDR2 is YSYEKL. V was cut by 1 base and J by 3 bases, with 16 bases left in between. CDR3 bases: TGCGCCAGCAGCCAAGCGCCCTCAGGACAGATCTACGAGCAGTACTTC. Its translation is CASSQAPSGQIYEQYF.

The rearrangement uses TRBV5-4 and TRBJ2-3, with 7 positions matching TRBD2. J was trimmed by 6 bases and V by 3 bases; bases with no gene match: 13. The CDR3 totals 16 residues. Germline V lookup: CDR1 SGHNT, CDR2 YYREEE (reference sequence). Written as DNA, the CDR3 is TGTGCCAGCAGCTCCAGTAGGGCGGGAGAGTGGGATACGCAGTATTTT. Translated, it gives CASSSSRAGEWDTQYF.

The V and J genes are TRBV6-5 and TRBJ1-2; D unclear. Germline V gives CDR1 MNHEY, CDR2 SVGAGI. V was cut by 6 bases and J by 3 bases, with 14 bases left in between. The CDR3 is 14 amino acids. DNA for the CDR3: TGTGCCAGCAGGCCTTTGGTCTCTGACTATGGCTACACCTTC. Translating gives CASRPLVSDYGYTF.

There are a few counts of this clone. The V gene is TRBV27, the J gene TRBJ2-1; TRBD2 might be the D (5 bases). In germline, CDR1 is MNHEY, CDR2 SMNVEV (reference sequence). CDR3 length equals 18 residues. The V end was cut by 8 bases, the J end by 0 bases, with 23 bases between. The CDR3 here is CASRRGLGALYSYNEQFF. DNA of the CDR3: TGTGCCAGCCGTCGTGGACTTGGCGCGCTTTACTCCTACAATGAGCAGTTCTTC.

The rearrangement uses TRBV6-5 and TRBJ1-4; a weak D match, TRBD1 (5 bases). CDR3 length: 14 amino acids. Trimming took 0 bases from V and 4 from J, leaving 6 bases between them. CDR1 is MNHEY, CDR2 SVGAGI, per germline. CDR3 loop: CASSYSGGNEKLFF. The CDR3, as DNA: TGTGCCAGCAGTTACTCGGGGGGTAATGAAAAACTGTTTTTT.

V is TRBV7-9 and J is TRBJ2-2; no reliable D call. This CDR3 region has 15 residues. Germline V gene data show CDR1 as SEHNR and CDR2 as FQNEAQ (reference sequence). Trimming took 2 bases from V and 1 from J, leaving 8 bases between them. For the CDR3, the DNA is TGTGCCAGCAGCTTACGTGTAGGGAACACCGGGGAGCTGTTTTTT. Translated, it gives CASSLRVGNTGELFF.

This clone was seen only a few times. The CDR3 region has the DNA TGTGCCAGCAGCTGGACAGGGGGGCATGAAAAACTGTTTTTT. It encodes CASSWTGGHEKLFF. This rearrangement joins TRBV7-9 to TRBJ1-4, with TRBD1 identical over 10 bases. Germline CDR1 and CDR2: SEHNR and FQNEAQ (reference sequence). The CDR3 extends over 14 amino acids. V lost 4 bases to trimming and J lost 6 bases; unmatched junction nucleotides: 2.

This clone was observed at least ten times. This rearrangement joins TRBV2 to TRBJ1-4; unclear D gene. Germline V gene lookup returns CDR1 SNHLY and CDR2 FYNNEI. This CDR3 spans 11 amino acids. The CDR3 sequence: CAGGTNEKLFF. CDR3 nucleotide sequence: TGTGCGGGAGGGACTAATGAAAAACTGTTTTTT.

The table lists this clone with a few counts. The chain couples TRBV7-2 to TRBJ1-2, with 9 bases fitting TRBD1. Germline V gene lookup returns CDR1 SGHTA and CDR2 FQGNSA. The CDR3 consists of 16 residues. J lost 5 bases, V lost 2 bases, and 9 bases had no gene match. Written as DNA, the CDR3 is TGTGCCAGCAGCTTATACAGGGGGCCCGGGAGGTATGGCTACACCTTC. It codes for CASSLYRGPGRYGYTF.

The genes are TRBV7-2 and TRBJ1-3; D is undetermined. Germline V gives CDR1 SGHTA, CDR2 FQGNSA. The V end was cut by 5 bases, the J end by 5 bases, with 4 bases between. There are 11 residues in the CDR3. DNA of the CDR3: TGTGCCAGCAGCCAGCGAAACACCATATATTTT. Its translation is CASSQRNTIYF.

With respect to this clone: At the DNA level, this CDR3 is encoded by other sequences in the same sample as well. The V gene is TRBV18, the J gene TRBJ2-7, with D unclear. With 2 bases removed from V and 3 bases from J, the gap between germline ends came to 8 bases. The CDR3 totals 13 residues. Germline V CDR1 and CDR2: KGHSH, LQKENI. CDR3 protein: CASSPSPGYEQYF. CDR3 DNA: TGTGCCAGCTCACCATCCCCCGGCTACGAGCAGTACTTC.

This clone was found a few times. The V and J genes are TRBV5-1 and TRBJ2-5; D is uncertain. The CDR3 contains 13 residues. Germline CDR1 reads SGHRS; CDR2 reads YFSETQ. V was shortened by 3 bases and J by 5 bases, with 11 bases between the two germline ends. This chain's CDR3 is CASSWQIAETQYF. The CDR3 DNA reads TGCGCCAGCAGCTGGCAAATTGCGGAGACCCAGTACTTC.